These T cell receptor beta chains were read from a single sample in a study of graft-versus-host responses after intestinal transplantation. These TCRs are of unknown antigen specificity. Libraries were prepared by immunoSEQ multiplex PCR; TCRdb keeps only in-frame clonotypes and omits some of them. The table has around 110,000 clones, approximately 86% seen once. Sample: unstimulated CD4+ T cells sorted from spleen or lymph node cells, taken before transplant. These TCRs come from a human donor who was the organ donor for an intestinal transplant. Each CDR3 is given with its conserved first and last residue. A D gene is named only where the DNA matches it firmly. Clone size is stated in some rows and not others, as once, few, many or a class when expanded.

clone_size,v_call,j_call,d_call,cdr3_aa,cdr3_nt
.,TRBV10-3,TRBJ1-2,TRBD1,CAVLGQGIGYGYTF,TGTGCCGTCCTGGGACAGGGAATCGGCTATGGCTACACCTTC
.,TRBV28,TRBJ2-7,TRBD1,CASTGQPSYEQYF,TGTGCCAGCACGGGACAGCCTTCCTACGAGCAGTACTTC
.,TRBV29-1,TRBJ1-1,.,CSVDKGWGTEAFF,TGCAGCGTTGATAAAGGGTGGGGGACTGAAGCTTTCTTT
.,TRBV19,TRBJ2-2,.,CASSPSAGELFF,TGTGCCAGTAGTCCCTCCGCCGGGGAGCTGTTTTTT
.,TRBV9,TRBJ1-5,TRBD1,CASSVTGGSQPQHF,TGTGCCAGCAGCGTGACAGGGGGGAGTCAGCCCCAGCATTTT
.,TRBV7-3,TRBJ2-1,TRBD2,CASSLTGGRGHEQFF,TGTGCCAGCAGCTTAACGGGCGGGAGGGGGCATGAGCAGTTCTTC
.,TRBV6-5,TRBJ1-2,.,CASSDSGRNPYGYTF,TGTGCCAGCAGTGACTCCGGGAGAAATCCATATGGCTACACCTTC
.,TRBV7-9,TRBJ1-2,TRBD1,CASSLGQGSRYGYTF,TGTGCCAGCAGCCTCGGACAGGGGAGTAGGTACGGCTACACCTTC
once,TRBV5-6,TRBJ2-3,TRBD2,CASSRTSGRTDTQYF,TGTGCCAGCAGCCGTACTAGCGGAAGGACAGATACGCAGTATTTT
.,TRBV18,TRBJ1-1,.,CASSTGRRTNTEAFF,TGTGCCAGCTCAACCGGACGACGGACAAACACTGAAGCTTTCTTT
.,TRBV2,TRBJ1-2,.,CASSPTLRRVNYGYTF,TGTGCCAGCAGTCCCACCTTAAGACGGGTTAACTATGGCTACACCTTC
.,TRBV9,TRBJ2-3,.,CASSPHTDTQYF,TGTGCCAGCAGCCCCCACACAGATACGCAGTATTTT
.,TRBV29-1,TRBJ1-1,TRBD1,CSVGDRMNTEAFF,TGCAGCGTTGGGGACAGAATGAACACTGAAGCTTTCTTT
.,TRBV4-2,TRBJ1-2,.,CASSQGLRGARNYGYTF,TGTGCCAGCAGCCAAGGACTCCGGGGGGCGCGTAACTATGGCTACACCTTC
.,TRBV11-2,TRBJ1-1,.,CASSFIPSNTEAFF,TGTGCCAGCAGCTTCATCCCTTCGAACACTGAAGCTTTCTTT
.,TRBV25-1,TRBJ2-4,.,CATTDRAKNIQYF,TGTGCCACGACAGACAGAGCCAAAAACATTCAGTACTTC
once,TRBV5-6,TRBJ2-1,.,CASWWAGSYNEQFF,TGTGCCAGCTGGTGGGCAGGCTCCTACAATGAGCAGTTCTTC
once,TRBV4-1,TRBJ2-3,.,CASSQEPRTDTQYF,TGCGCCAGCAGCCAAGAGCCCCGCACAGATACGCAGTATTTT
once,TRBV7-2,TRBJ2-7,.,CASSLGGGLYEQYF,TGTGCCAGCAGCTTAGGTGGGGGTCTCTACGAGCAGTACTTC
.,TRBV9,TRBJ1-2,TRBD1,CASSDHLGQGSNGYTF,TGTGCCAGCAGCGACCACCTCGGACAGGGATCGAATGGCTACACCTTC
.,TRBV11-2,TRBJ2-3,.,CASSSGADTQYF,TGTGCCAGCAGCTCGGGAGCAGATACGCAGTATTTT
.,TRBV7-9,TRBJ1-3,TRBD1,CASSGQGSGNTIYF,TGTGCCAGCAGTGGACAGGGTTCTGGAAACACCATATATTTT
.,TRBV6-5,TRBJ1-2,.,CASSYAGPNYGYTF,TGTGCCAGCAGTTACGCGGGGCCGAACTATGGCTACACCTTC
.,TRBV6-6,TRBJ2-1,.,CASSYLGGHEQFF,TGTGCCAGCAGCTACTTGGGGGGTCATGAGCAGTTCTTC
.,TRBV30,TRBJ2-6,.,CAWTAFSGANVLTF,TGTGCCTGGACAGCCTTCTCTGGGGCCAACGTCCTGACTTTC
.,TRBV5-4,TRBJ1-6,TRBD1,CASSLKGAGNSPLHF,TGTGCCAGCAGCTTGAAGGGGGCTGGTAATTCACCCCTCCACTTT
.,TRBV6-6,TRBJ2-5,TRBD2,CASRPTRTSPQETQYF,TGTGCCAGCAGACCCACAAGGACTAGCCCCCAAGAGACCCAGTACTTC